One sample yielded the 21 T cell receptor beta chains listed below, sequenced in a study of regulatory T cells in long-lasting Graves disease. Time point given: newly diagnosed GD, antithyroid drugs for less than 3 months. Construction of the TCR library relied on RNA isolated from PBMCs. Construction of the TCR beta libraries employed iRepertoire HTBI primers in conjunction with Arm-PCR of CDR3 regions. TCRdb reanalysed the multiplex PCR reads using MiXCR and keeps one entry per CDR3 protein. The sample yields roughly 420,000 distinct CDR3 sequences, roughly a sixth seen once. The sequences come from peripheral blood mononuclear cells (PBMCs), collected at new diagnosis, from a patient treated with antithyroid drugs. These receptors came from a female donor with Graves disease.

In its sample, this clonotype was seen many times. This sequence joins TRBV12-3 or TRBV12-4 and TRBJ1-4, with 7 bases that match TRBD1. Losses at the gene ends were 7 bases for V and 5 bases for J; bases not matched to a gene: 13. This CDR3 region has 16 residues. The chain's CDR3 is CASTPRQGIGNEKLFF. The CDR3 DNA sequence: TGTGCCAGCACCCCTAGACAGGGCATAGGGAATGAAAAACTGTTTTTT.

This clonotype was picked up many times. The V and J genes are TRBV7-2 and TRBJ2-1; possible D gene TRBD1, 7 bases. In germline, CDR1 is SGHTA, CDR2 FQGNSA. The V end was cut by 2 bases, the J end by 0 bases, with 14 bases between. The CDR3 loop spans 17 amino acids. CDR3 sequence (DNA): TGTGCCAGCAGCTTAAGCGTCCAGGGGGGCTCCTACAATGAGCAGTTCTTC. Protein sequence: CASSLSVQGGSYNEQFF.

This clonotype was observed at least ten times. This rearrangement joins TRBV7-2 to TRBJ1-2, with D maybe TRBD1 (5 bases). The length of the CDR3 is 14 residues. The ends were cut back, 1 base at V and 8 bases at J, with 14 bases in the middle. CDR1 and CDR2 (germline): SGHTA, FQGNSA. In DNA, the CDR3 is TGTGCCAGCAGCTTAGAACCGCAGGGCGGAGGCTACACCTTC. It encodes CASSLEPQGGGYTF.

The rearrangement joins TRBV12-3 or TRBV12-4 to TRBJ2-7, with D tentatively TRBD1 or TRBD2 (5 bases each). Trimming took 5 bases from V and 4 from J, leaving 12 bases between them. The CDR3 has 13 amino acids. The CDR3 coding sequence is TGTGCCAGCAGTCCGGGACGGCGGTACGAGCAGTACTTC. The encoded protein is CASSPGRRYEQYF.

This chain connects TRBV12-3 or TRBV12-4 to TRBJ1-2, with a possible D match to TRBD1 (5 bases). V shed 6 bases and J shed 2 bases, with 10 bases lying between them. The CDR3 runs 13 residues. The CDR3 DNA follows: TGTGCCAGCAGCAGAGGGGTCAACTATGGCTACACCTTC. It is translated as CASSRGVNYGYTF.

This clonotype was seen at least ten times. The gene calls are TRBV2 and TRBJ1-2; 8 nucleotides agree with TRBD1. CDR1 and CDR2 from the germline V gene are SNHLY and FYNNEI. The CDR3 totals 14 residues. Trimming took 2 bases from V and 8 from J; bases not matched to a gene: 7. The CDR3 sequence is CASSEQGAGGGYTF. CDR3 DNA: TGTGCCAGCAGTGAACAGGGGGCCGGAGGAGGCTACACCTTC.

V is TRBV24-1 and J is TRBJ1-1; 8 bases fit TRBD1. Germline trimming cut 7 bases from V and 4 bases from J; bases unmatched to any gene: 4. There are 13 residues in the CDR3. CDR1 KGHDR and CDR2 SFDVKD come from the germline V gene. CDR3 residues: CATRGQAGTEAFF. CDR3 sequence (DNA): TGTGCCACCAGGGGACAGGCCGGCACTGAAGCTTTCTTT.

There are many counts of this clonotype. The chain has TRBV7-2 and TRBJ1-5; D is unresolved. Looked up from germline, CDR1 is SGHTA and CDR2 is FQGNSA. The CDR3 extends over 13 amino acids. Trimming removed 1 base from V and 7 bases from J, with 8 bases in between. The CDR3 DNA follows: TGTGCCAGCAGCTTAGACAGTACCCAGCCCCAGCATTTT. It yields the protein CASSLDSTQPQHF.

This clonotype showed up many times. The chain combines TRBV7-3 with TRBJ2-4; 7 bases line up with TRBD2. V was clipped by 2 bases and J by 5 bases; unmatched bases: 6. From germline, CDR1 is SGHTA and CDR2 FQGTGA. The CDR3 is made up of 15 amino acids. CDR3 in DNA: TGTGCCAGCAGCTTACTGGGGGGGGGAGAAAACATTCAGTACTTC. This sequence encodes CASSLLGGGENIQYF.

There are many counts of this clonotype. The chain has TRBV20-1 and TRBJ1-4, with D unresolved. The CDR3 runs to 13 residues. Trimming took off 7 bases at V and 6 bases at J, with 15 bases between the two ends. Germline V gene sequence: CDR1 DFQATT, CDR2 SNEGSKA (reference sequence). The CDR3 coding sequence is TGCAGTGTACCGAGGTTTGGGGATGAAAAACTGTTTTTT. Its translation is CSVPRFGDEKLFF.

The V and J genes are TRBV29-1 and TRBJ2-7, with TRBD1 matching 7 bases. Germline V gives CDR1 SQVTM, CDR2 ANQGSEA. The trim removed 3 bases at V and 3 bases at J, leaving 5 bases unmatched. This CDR3 is built from 13 residues. CDR3 residues: CSVESSGGYEQYF. The CDR3 DNA reads as TGCAGCGTTGAGTCATCAGGGGGCTACGAGCAGTACTTC.

The DNA of the CDR3 is TGTGCCATCAGTGACCCAAATACTAGCGGACTCTACAATGAGCAGTTCTTC. It encodes CAISDPNTSGLYNEQFF. This sequence joins TRBV10-3 and TRBJ2-1; 8 bases are shared with TRBD2. The CDR3 totals 17 residues. V gave up 3 bases and J gave up 3 bases; unmatched junction bases: 10. Per the germline V gene, CDR1 is ENHRY and CDR2 is SYGVKD.

As to this clonotype: A much larger clone sits a single nucleotide away, making a read error possible. The CDR3 region has the DNA TGCAGTGCTCCGGCCAGCACAGGTACGCAGTATTTT. The encoded protein is CSAPASTGTQYF. The chain links TRBV20-1 to TRBJ2-3; possibly TRBD1 for D (5 bases). The CDR3 totals 12 residues. In germline, CDR1 is DFQATT, CDR2 SNEGSKA (reference sequence).

This clonotype was counted ten times or more. The J gene is TRBJ2-7, the V gene TRBV27; tentative D call: TRBD2 (5 bases). There are 15 residues in the CDR3. Germline values: CDR1 MNHEY, CDR2 SMNVEV (reference sequence). V was clipped by 3 bases and J by 4 bases, with 16 bases between them. The chain's CDR3 is CASSLEVLPTYEQYF. The CDR3 coding sequence is TGTGCCAGCAGTTTGGAGGTTCTTCCGACTTACGAGCAGTACTTC.

The genes are TRBV5-1 and TRBJ2-3, with TRBD2 matching over 13 bases. CDR1 is SGHRS, CDR2 YFSETQ, per germline. This CDR3 is built from 17 residues. The V and J ends lost 3 bases and 0 bases, in that order; junction bases with no gene match: 4. The CDR3 reads CASSYGLAGVSTDTQYF. Written as DNA, the CDR3 is TGCGCCAGCAGCTACGGACTAGCGGGAGTTAGCACAGATACGCAGTATTTT. The full variable domain, rest sourced from reference TRBV5-1 and TRBJ2-3, is KAGVTQTPRYLIKTRGQQVTLSCSPISGHRSVSWYQQTPGQGLQFLFEYFSETQRNKGNFPGRFSGRQFSNSRSEMNVSTLELGDSALYLCASSYGLAGVSTDTQYFGPGTRLTVL.

Details on this clonotype: A much larger clone lies a single base off, so this may be a read error. The V call is TRBV7-9, the J call TRBJ2-5, with D possibly matching TRBD2 (5 bases). The V gene lost 4 bases and the J gene lost 7 bases, with 22 bases spanning the gap. This CDR3 comprises 16 residues. Germline CDR1 and CDR2: SEHNR and FQNEAQ (reference sequence). For the CDR3, the DNA is TGTGCCAGCAGCTATACTACGGGGATTAGTATTGGGACCCAGTACTTC. Its translation is CASSYTTGISIGTQYF. The complete variable domain, with remaining parts taken from reference TRBV7-9 and TRBJ2-5, reads DTGVSQNPRHKITKRGQNVTFRCDPISEHNRLYWYRQTLGQGPEFLTYFQNEAQLEKSRLLSDRFSAERPKGSFSTLEIQRTEQGDSAMYLCASSYTTGISIGTQYFGPGTRLLVL.

The rearrangement links TRBV20-1 to TRBJ2-1; the match to TRBD2 covers 15 bases. The CDR3 has 14 amino acids. CDR1 is DFQATT, CDR2 SNEGSKA, per germline (reference sequence). J gave up 9 bases and V 4 bases, and 4 bases lay outside the gene matches. CDR3 in amino acids: CSAIGLAGGLEQFF. The CDR3 DNA reads as TGCAGTGCTATAGGACTAGCGGGGGGGCTTGAGCAGTTCTTC.

This clonotype appeared many times. V gene TRBV19 combines with J gene TRBJ1-1; unclear D gene. Germline CDR1 and CDR2: LNHDA and SQIVND (reference sequence). There are 15 residues in the CDR3. The ends were cut back, 7 bases at V and 1 base at J, with 16 bases in the middle. CDR3 loop: CASTPSGGRNTEAFF. The CDR3 coding sequence is TGTGCCAGTACCCCATCGGGAGGGAGGAACACTGAAGCTTTCTTT.

This clonotype has a count of ten or more. J is TRBJ2-1 and V is TRBV20-1; TRBD2 aligns across 14 bases. The CDR3 length is 15 residues. Germline CDR1 is DFQATT and CDR2 is SNEGSKA (reference sequence). With 6 bases clipped from V and 3 bases from J, the junction kept 4 bases outside the gene matches. The CDR3 sequence: CSADGTSGGYNEQFF. The CDR3 nucleotides are TGCAGTGCAGACGGGACTAGCGGGGGCTACAATGAGCAGTTCTTC.

This clonotype was picked up many times. The V gene is TRBV12-3 or TRBV12-4, the J gene TRBJ1-2; 7 positions agree with TRBD1. CDR3 length equals 14 residues. The junction had 4 bases not matched to a gene; V was cut back by 4 bases and J by 2 bases. In DNA form, the CDR3 reads TGTGCCAGCAGTTGGACAGGACCGAACTATGGCTACACCTTC. This gives the protein CASSWTGPNYGYTF.

This clonotype occurred many times. The gene calls are TRBV12-3 or TRBV12-4 and TRBJ1-3, with D unclear. The CDR3 length is 15 residues. Trimming took off 3 bases at V and 4 bases at J, with 13 bases between the two ends. The chain's CDR3 is CASSFTGRLGNTIYF. DNA for the CDR3: TGTGCCAGCAGTTTCACTGGACGCTTAGGAAACACCATATATTTT.